This T cell receptor beta chain was recovered during a study of regulatory T cells in long-lasting Graves disease. Indicated time point: newly diagnosed GD, antithyroid drugs for less than 3 months. PBMC-extracted RNA yielded the TCR library. Trimming removed 3 bases from V and 3 bases from J, with 9 bases in between. The CDR3 totals 13 residues. This clonotype was seen a handful of times. In building TCR beta libraries, iRepertoire HTBI primers were used together with Arm-PCR of CDR3 regions. TCRdb re-derived calls from the multiplex PCR reads in MiXCR, one entry per CDR3 protein. The sample lists around 250,000 distinct CDR3 sequences; around 20% were seen once.

The source was peripheral blood mononuclear cells (PBMCs), collected at new diagnosis, from a patient treated with antithyroid drugs. This chain joins TRBV12-3 or TRBV12-4 and TRBJ2-7; D is unclear. This TCR derives from a female donor with Graves disease. The CDR3 spells CASSFEVIYEQYF. CDR3 in DNA: TGTGCCAGCAGTTTCGAGGTGATCTACGAGCAGTACTTC.